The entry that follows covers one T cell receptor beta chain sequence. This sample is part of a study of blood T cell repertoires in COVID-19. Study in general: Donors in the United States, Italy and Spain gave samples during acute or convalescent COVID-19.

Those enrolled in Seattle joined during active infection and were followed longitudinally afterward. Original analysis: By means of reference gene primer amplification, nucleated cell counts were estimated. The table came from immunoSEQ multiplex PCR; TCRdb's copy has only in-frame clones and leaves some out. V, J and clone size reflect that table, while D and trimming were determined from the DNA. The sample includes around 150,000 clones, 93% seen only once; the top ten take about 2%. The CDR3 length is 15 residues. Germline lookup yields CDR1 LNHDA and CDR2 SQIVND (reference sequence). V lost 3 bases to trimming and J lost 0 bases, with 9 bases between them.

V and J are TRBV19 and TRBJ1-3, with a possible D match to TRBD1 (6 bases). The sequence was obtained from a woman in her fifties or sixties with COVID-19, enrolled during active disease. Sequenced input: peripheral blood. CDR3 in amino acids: CASSMGGASGNTIYF. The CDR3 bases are TGTGCCAGTAGTATGGGGGGGGCCTCTGGAAACACCATATATTTT.